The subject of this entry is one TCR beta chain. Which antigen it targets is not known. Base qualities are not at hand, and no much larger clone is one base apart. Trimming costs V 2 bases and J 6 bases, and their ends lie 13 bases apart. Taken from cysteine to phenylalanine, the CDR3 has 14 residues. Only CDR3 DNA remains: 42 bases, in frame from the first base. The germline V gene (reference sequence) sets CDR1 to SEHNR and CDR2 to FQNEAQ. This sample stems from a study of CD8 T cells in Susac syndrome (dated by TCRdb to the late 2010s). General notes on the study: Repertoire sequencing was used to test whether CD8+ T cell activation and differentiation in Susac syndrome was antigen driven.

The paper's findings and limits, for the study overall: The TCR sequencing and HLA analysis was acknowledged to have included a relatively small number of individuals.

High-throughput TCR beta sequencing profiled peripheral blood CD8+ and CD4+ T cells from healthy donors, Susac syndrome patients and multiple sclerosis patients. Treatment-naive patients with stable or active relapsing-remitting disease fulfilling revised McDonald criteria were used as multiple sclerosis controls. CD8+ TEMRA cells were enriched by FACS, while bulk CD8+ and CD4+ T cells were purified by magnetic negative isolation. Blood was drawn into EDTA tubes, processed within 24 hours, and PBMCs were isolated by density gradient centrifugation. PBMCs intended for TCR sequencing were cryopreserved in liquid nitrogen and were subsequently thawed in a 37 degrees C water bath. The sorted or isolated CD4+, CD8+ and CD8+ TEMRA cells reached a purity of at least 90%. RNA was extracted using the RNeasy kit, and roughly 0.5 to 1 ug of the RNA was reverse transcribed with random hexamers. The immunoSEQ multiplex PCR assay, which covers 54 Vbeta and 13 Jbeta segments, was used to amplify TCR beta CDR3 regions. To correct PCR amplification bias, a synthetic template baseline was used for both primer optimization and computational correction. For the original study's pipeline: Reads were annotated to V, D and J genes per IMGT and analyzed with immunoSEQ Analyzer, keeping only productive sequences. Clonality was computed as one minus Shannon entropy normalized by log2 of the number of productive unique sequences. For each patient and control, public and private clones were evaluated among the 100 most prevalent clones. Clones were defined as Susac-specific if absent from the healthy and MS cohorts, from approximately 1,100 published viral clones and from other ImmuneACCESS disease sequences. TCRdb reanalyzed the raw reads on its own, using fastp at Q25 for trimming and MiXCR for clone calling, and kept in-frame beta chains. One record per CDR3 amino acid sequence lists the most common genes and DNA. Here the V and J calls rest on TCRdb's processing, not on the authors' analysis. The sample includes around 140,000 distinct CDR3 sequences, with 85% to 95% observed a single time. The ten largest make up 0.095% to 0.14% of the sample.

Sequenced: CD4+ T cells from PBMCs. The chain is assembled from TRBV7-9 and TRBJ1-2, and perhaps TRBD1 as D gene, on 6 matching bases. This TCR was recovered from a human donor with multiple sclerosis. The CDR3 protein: CASSLSGTSNGYTF. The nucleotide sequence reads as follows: TGTGCCAGCAGCTTATCTGGGACATCAAATGGCTACACCTTC.